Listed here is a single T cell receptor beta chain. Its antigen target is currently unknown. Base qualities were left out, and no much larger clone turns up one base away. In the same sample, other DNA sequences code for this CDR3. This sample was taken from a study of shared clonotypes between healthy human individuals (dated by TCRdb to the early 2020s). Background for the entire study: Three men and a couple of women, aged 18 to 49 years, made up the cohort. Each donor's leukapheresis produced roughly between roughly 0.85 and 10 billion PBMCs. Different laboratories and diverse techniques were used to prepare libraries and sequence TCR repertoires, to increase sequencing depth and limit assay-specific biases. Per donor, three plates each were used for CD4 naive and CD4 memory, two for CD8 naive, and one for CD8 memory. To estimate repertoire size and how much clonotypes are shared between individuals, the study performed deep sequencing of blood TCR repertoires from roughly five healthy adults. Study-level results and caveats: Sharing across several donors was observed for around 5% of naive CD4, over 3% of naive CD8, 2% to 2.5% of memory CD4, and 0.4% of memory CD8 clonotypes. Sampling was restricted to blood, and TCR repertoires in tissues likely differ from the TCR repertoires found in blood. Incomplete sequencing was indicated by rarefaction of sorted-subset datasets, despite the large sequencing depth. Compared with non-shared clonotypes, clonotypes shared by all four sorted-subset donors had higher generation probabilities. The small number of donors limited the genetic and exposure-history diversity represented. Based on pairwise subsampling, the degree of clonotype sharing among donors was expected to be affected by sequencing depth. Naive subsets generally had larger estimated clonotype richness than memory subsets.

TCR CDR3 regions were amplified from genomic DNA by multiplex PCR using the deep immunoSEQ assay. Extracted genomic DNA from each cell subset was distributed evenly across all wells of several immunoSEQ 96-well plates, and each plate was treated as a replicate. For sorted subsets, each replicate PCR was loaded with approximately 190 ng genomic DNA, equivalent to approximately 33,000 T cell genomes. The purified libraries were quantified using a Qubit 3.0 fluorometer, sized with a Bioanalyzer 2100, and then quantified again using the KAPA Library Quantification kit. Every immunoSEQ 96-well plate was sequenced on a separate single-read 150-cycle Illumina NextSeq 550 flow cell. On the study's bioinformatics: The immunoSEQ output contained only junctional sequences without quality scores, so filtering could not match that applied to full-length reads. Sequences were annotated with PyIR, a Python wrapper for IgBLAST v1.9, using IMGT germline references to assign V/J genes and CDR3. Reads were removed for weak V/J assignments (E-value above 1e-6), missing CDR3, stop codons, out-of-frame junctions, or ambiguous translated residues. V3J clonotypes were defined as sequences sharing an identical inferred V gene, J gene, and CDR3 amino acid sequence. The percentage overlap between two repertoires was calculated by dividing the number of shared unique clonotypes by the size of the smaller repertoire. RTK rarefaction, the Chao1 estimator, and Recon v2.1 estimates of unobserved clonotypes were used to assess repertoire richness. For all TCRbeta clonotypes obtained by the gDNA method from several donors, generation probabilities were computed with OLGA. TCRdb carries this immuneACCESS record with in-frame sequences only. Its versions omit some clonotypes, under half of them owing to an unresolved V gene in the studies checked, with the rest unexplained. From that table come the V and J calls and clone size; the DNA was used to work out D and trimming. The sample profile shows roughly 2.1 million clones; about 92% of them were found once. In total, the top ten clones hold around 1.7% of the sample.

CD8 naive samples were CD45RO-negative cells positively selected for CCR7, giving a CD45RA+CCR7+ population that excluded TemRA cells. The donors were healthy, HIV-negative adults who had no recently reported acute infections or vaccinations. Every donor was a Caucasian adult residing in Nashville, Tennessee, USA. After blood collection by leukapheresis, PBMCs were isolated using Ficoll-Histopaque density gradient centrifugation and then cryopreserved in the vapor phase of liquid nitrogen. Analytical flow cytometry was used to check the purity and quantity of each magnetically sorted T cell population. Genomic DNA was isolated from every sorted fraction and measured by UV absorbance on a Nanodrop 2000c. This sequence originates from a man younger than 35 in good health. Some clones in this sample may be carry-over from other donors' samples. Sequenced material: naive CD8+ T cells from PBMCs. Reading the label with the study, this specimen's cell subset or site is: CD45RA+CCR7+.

The CDR3 region reads CASSLSVNEQFF. The bases are TGTGCCAGCAGCTTATCAGTCAATGAGCAGTTCTTC. The V gene is TRBV7-9 and the J gene is TRBJ2-1; there is no confident call for the D gene. The V and J ends are trimmed by 2 bases and 6 bases, leaving 5 bases between them. The CDR3 runs 12 residues from the cysteine to the phenylalanine. Of all the DNA, just the CDR3 is kept, 36 bases in frame from base 1. The CDR1 and CDR2 encoded by the germline V gene (reference sequence) are SEHNR and FQNEAQ.